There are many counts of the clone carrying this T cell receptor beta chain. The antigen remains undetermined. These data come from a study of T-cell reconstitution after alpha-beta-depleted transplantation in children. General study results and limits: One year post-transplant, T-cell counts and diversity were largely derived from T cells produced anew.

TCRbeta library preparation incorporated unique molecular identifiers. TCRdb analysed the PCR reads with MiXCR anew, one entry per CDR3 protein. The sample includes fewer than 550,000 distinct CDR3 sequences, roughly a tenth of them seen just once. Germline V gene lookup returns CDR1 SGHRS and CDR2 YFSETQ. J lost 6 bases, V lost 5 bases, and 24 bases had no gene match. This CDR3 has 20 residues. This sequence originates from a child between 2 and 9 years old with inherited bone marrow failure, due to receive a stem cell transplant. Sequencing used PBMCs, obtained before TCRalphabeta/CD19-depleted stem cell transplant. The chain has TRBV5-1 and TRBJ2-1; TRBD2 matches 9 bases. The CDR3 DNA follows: TGCGCCAGCAGGTTTGTCCCTCCACCTATAGCGGGAGAGGTCAGCAATGAGCAGTTCTTC. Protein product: CASRFVPPPIAGEVSNEQFF.